This T cell receptor (beta chain) was found in a study of cytomegalovirus exposure and HLA in healthy donors. Whole-study context: Roughly 179 million T cells yielded 90 million to 130 million unique TCR beta sequences, as an earlier analysis found. Within the Caucasian-associated ancestry cluster were roughly 79% of the roughly 400 genotyped donors.

Turning to this clone: Its antigen remains unidentified.

Trimming left V 4 bases short and J 2 bases short, with 11 bases between. The CDR3 runs to 14 residues. Germline V lookup: CDR1 SGHRS, CDR2 YFSETQ. Findings and limits, study-wide: Three CMV-associated chains were confirmed in vitro to be specific for CMV antigens.

Primers for the PCR totalled 60 Vbeta and 13 Jbeta. TCRdb's copy holds only in-frame clones and misses some; the assay was immunoSEQ multiplex PCR. The data show about 170,000 clones, with roughly 60% seen just once and 2.5% to 3% held by the top ten. Healthy donors of bone marrow made up the group. Input material: PBMCs. This rearrangement joins TRBV5-1 to TRBJ2-3; perhaps TRBD1 as D (5 bases). The TCR comes from a man in his forties in good health and CMV-seronegative. The CDR3 nucleotides are TGCGCCAGCAGCGGTGGGGCCCACACAGATACGCAGTATTTT. Translation: CASSGGAHTDTQYF.